These T cell receptor beta chains were read from a single sample in a study of cytomegalovirus exposure and HLA in healthy donors. TCRdb's table, derived via immunoSEQ multiplex PCR, lists solely in-frame clones and lacks some. The sample has more than 140,000 clones, about 77% seen once. Source material: PBMCs. These TCRs come from a female donor in good health and CMV-seronegative. The CDR3 runs from the conserved cysteine through the conserved F or W. Part of the rows lack a size; the others show once, few, many or a class for expanded clones.

clone_size j_call v_call cdr3_aa
. TRBJ2-2 TRBV18 CASSAQAALLAGEEDGTGELFF
. TRBJ2-7 TRBV30 CAWRLAGGTYEQYF
. TRBJ2-3 TRBV27 CASSLQDTQYF
. TRBJ1-5 TRBV6-5 CASSLRGRDQPQHF
. TRBJ2-1 TRBV29-1 CSVERQNSYNEQFF
. TRBJ2-3 TRBV18 CASSPLAGSTDTQYF
. TRBJ1-1 TRBV7-9 CASSFEGMNTEAFF
. TRBJ1-5 TRBV13 CASSLGYRRVDSNQPQHF
. TRBJ2-3 TRBV6-5 CASSYFEPSTDTQYF
. TRBJ1-5 TRBV4-1 CASSQGGTGFLNQPQHF
. TRBJ1-4 TRBV5-1 CASSLGGQLNEKLFF
. TRBJ2-7 TRBV6-5 CASSWTGTHEQYF
. TRBJ2-7 TRBV7-9 CAGRATGSYEQYF
. TRBJ2-5 TRBV10-1 CASSEMLAGGPTTQYF
. TRBJ2-5 TRBV5-1 CASSLDRGRETQYF
. TRBJ2-1 TRBV28 CASSMIVKNEQFF
few TRBJ1-5 TRBV6-4 CASSDYLASPSGQGRNQPQHF
. TRBJ2-2 TRBV28 CASSFVTGELFF
many TRBJ1-1 TRBV4-1 CASSQDYGGDTEAFF
. TRBJ1-1 TRBV19 CASSIGTGVNTEAFF
. TRBJ1-2 TRBV9 CASSAGAQDPNYGYTF
. TRBJ1-2 TRBV29-1 CSVETGGMSYTF
. TRBJ1-2 TRBV5-1 CASSLELRDGYTF
. TRBJ1-1 TRBV7-9 CATPEGGDTEAFF
. TRBJ1-2 TRBV6-5 CASSYFPGTGGRGYTF
. TRBJ2-1 TRBV12-5 CASGLGALAAVYNEQFF
. TRBJ2-5 TRBV28 CASSLRVETQYF